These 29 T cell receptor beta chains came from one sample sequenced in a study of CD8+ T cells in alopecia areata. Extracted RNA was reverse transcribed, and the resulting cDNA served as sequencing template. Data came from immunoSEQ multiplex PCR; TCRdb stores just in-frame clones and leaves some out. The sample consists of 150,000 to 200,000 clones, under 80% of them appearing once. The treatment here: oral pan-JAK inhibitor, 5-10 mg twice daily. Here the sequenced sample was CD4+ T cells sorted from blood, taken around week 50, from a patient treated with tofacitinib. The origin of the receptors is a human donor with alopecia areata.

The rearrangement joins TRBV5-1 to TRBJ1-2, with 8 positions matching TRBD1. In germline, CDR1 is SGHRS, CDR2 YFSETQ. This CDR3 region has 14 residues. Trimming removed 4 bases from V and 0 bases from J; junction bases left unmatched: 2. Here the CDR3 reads CASSEQGANYGYTF. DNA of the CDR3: TGCGCCAGCAGCGAACAGGGGGCTAACTATGGCTACACCTTC.

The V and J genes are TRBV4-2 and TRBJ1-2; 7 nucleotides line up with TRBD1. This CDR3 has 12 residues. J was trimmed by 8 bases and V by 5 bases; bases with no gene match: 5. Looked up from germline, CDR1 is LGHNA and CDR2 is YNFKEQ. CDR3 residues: CASSDRVGGYTF. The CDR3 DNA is TGTGCCAGCAGCGACAGGGTCGGCGGCTACACCTTC.

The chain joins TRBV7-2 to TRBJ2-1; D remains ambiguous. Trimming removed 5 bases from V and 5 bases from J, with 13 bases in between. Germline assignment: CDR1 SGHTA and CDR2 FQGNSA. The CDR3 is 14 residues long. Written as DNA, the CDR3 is TGTGCCAGCAGCCGTACCGGTATCCACAATGAGCAGTTCTTC. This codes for CASSRTGIHNEQFF.

The CDR3 protein is CASTTTGEVATETQYF. DNA of the CDR3: TGCGCCAGCACAACGACCGGCGAAGTAGCGACGGAGACCCAGTACTTC. The chain combines TRBV5-1 with TRBJ2-5; TRBD2 is a possible D gene (5 bases). V was trimmed by 6 bases and J by 5 bases, leaving 23 bases between them. The CDR3 length is 16 residues. The germline V gene has CDR1 SGHRS and CDR2 YFSETQ.

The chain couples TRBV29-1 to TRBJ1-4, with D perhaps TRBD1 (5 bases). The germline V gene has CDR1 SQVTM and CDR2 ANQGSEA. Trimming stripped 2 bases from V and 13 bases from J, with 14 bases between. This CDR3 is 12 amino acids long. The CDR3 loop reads CSVEPPWGGLFF. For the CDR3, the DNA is TGCAGCGTTGAACCCCCCTGGGGGGGACTGTTTTTT.

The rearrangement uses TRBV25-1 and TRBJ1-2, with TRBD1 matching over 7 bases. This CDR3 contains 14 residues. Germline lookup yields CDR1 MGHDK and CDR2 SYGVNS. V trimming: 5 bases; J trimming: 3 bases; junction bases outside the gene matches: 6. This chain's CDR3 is CASSPQGGYYGYTF. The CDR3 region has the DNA TGTGCCAGCAGTCCCCAGGGGGGCTACTATGGCTACACCTTC.

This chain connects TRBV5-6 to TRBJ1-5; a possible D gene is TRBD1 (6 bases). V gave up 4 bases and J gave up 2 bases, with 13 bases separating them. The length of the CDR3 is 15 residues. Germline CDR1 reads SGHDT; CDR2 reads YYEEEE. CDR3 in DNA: TGTGCCAGCAGCAGATCGACAGGCGGCAATCAGCCCCAGCATTTT. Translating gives CASSRSTGGNQPQHF.

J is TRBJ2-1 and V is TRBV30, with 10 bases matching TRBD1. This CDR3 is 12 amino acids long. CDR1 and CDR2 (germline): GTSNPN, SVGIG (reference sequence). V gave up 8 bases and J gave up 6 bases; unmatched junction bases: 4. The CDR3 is CARDRGVNEQFF. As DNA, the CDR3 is TGTGCCCGGGACAGGGGCGTCAATGAGCAGTTCTTC.

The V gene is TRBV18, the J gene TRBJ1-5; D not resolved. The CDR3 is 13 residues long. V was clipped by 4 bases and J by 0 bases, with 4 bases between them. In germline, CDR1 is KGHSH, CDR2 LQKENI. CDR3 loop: CASSQDSNQPQHF. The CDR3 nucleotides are TGTGCCAGCTCACAGGATAGCAATCAGCCCCAGCATTTT.

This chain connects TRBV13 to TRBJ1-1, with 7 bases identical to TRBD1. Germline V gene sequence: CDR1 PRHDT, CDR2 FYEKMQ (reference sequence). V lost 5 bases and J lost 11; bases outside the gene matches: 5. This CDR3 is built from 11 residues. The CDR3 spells CASSDYRGAFF. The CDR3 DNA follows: TGTGCCAGCAGCGATTACAGGGGTGCTTTCTTT.

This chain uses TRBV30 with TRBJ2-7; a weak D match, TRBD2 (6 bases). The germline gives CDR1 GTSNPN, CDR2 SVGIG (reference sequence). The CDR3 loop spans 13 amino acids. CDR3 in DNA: TGTGCTTGGGAAGGGTTGGAGGGCTACGAGCAGTACTTC. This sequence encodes CAWEGLEGYEQYF.

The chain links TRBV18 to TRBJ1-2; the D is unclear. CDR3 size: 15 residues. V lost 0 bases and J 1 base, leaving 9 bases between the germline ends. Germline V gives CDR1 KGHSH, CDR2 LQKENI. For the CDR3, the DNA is TGTGCCAGCTCACCACCAAAGGAGCTTAACTATGGCTACACCTTC. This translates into CASSPPKELNYGYTF.

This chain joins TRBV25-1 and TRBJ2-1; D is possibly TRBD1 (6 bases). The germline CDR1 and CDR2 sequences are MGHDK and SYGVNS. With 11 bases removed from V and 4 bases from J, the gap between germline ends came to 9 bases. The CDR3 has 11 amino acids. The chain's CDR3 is CAVQGYNEQFF. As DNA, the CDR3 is TGTGCCGTACAGGGATACAATGAGCAGTTCTTC.

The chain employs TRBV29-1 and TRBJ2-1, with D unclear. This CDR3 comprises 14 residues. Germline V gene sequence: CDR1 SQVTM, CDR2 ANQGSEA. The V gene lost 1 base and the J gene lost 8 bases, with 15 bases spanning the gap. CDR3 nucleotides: TGCAGCGTTGAAGGCAGGTGGGATCTTGATGAGCAGTTCTTC. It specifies CSVEGRWDLDEQFF.

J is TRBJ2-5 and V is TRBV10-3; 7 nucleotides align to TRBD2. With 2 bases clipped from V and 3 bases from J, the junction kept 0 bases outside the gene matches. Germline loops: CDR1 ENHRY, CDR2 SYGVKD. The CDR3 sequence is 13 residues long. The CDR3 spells CAISEGREETQYF. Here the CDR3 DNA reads TGTGCCATCAGTGAGGGGAGGGAAGAGACCCAGTACTTC.

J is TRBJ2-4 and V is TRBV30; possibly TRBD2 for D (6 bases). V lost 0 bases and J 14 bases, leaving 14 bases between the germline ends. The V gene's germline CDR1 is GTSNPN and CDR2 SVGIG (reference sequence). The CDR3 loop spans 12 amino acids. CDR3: CAWSVSGGTEYF. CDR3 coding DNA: TGTGCCTGGAGTGTAAGTGGCGGGACGGAGTACTTC.

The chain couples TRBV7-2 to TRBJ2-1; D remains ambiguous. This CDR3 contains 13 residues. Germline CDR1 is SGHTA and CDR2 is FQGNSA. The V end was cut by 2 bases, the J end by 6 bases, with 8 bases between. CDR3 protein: CASSLRALNEQFF. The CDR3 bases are TGTGCCAGCAGCTTACGGGCGCTCAATGAGCAGTTCTTC.

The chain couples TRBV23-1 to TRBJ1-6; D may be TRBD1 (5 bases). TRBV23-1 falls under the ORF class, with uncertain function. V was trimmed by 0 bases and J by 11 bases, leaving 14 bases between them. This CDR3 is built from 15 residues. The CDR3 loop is CASSQSGAGEAPLHF. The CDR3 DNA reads TGCGCCAGCAGTCAATCCGGGGCAGGCGAAGCACCCCTCCACTTT.

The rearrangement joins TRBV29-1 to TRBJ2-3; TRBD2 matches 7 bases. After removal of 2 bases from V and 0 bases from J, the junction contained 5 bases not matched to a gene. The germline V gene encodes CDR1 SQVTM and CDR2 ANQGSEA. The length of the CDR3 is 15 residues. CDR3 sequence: CSVEWPAGSTDTQYF. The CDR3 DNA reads TGCAGCGTTGAATGGCCAGCGGGGAGCACAGATACGCAGTATTTT.

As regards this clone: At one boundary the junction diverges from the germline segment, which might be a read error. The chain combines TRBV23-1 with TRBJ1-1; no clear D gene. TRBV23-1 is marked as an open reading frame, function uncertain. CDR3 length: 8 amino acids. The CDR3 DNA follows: TGCGCCAGCAAGCAGAGGGCGTTT. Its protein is CASKQRAF.

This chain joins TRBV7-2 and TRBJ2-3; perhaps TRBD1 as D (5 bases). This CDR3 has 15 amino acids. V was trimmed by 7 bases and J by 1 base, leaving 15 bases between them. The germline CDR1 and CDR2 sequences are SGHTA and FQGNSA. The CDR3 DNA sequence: TGTGCCAGCACCACCACAGGATTTGGCACAGATACGCAGTATTTT. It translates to CASTTTGFGTDTQYF.

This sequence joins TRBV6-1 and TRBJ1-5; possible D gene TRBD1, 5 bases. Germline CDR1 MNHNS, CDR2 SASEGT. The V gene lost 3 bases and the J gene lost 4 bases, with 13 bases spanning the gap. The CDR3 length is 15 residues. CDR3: CASSDIGGENQPQHF. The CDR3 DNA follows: TGTGCCAGCAGTGATATTGGGGGAGAGAATCAGCCCCAGCATTTT.

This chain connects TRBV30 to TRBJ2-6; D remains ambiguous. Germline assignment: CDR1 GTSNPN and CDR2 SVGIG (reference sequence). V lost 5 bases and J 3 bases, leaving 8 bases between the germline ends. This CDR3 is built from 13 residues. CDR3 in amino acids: CAWDHSGANVLTF. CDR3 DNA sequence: TGTGCCTGGGACCATAGTGGGGCCAACGTCCTGACTTTC.

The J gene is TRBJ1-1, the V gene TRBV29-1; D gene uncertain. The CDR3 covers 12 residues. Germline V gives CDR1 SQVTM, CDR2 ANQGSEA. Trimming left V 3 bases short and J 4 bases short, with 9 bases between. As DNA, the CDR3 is TGCAGCGTTGACCCCCCCGGCACTGAAGCTTTCTTT. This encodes CSVDPPGTEAFF. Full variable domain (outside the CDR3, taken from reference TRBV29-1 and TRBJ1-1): SAVISQKPSRDICQRGTSLTIQCQVDSQVTMMFWYRQQPGQSLTLIATANQGSEATYESGFVIDKFPISRPNLTFSTLTVSNMSPEDSSIYLCSVDPPGTEAFFGQGTRLTVV.

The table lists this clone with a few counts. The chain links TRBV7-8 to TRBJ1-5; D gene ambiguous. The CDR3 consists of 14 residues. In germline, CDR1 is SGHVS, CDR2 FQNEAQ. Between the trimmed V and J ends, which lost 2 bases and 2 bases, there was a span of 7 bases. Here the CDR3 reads CASSLSPGNQPQHF. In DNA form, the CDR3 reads TGTGCCAGCAGCTTATCCCCCGGCAATCAGCCCCAGCATTTT. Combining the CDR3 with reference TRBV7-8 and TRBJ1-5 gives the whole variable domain GAGVSQSPRYKVAKRGQDVALRCDPISGHVSLFWYQQALGQGPEFLTYFQNEAQLDKSGLPSDRFFAERPEGSVSTLKIQRTQQEDSAVYLCASSLSPGNQPQHFGDGTRLSIL.

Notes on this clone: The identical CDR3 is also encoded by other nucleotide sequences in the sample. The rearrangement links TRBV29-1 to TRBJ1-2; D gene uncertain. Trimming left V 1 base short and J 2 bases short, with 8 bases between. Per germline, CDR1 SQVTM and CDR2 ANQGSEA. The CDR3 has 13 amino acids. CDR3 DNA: TGCAGCGTTGAAGGGAGCGGGAACTATGGCTACACCTTC. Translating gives CSVEGSGNYGYTF.

As DNA, the CDR3 is TGCGCCAGCAGCCAGGGGACGGTAGAAAAACTGTTTTTT. This gives the protein CASSQGTVEKLFF. V and J are TRBV4-3 and TRBJ1-4; possibly TRBD1 for D (5 bases). Per germline, CDR1 LGHNA and CDR2 YSLEER. This CDR3 is 13 amino acids long. The V gene lost 3 bases and the J gene lost 8 bases, with 10 bases spanning the gap.

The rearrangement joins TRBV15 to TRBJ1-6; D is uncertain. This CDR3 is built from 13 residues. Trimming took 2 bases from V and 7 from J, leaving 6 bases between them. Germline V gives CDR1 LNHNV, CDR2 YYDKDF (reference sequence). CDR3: CATSRQHNSPLHF. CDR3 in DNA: TGTGCCACCAGCAGACAGCACAATTCACCCCTCCACTTT.

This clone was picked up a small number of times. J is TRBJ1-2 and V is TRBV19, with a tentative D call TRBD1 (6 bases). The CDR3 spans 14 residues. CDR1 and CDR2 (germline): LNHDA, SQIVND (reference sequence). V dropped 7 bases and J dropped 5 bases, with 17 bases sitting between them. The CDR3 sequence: CASTIGGRGYGYTF. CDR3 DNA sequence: TGTGCCAGTACCATCGGGGGGCGCGGGTATGGCTACACCTTC.